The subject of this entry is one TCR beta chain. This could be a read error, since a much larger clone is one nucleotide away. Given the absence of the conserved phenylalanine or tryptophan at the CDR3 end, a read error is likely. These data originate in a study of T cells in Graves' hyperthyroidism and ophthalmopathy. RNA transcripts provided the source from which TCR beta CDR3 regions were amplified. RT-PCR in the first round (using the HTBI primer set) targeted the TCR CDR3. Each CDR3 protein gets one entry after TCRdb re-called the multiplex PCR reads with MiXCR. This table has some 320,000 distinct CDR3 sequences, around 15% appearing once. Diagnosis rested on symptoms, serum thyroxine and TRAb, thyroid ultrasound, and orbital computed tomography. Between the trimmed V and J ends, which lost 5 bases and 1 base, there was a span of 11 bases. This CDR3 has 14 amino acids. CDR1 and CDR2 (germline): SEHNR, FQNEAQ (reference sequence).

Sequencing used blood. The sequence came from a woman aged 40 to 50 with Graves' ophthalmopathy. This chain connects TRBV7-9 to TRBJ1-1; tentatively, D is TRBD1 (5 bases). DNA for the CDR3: TGTGCCAGCAGCGAAGACAGACAGAACACTGAAGCTTTCCTT. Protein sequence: CASSEDRQNTEAFL.